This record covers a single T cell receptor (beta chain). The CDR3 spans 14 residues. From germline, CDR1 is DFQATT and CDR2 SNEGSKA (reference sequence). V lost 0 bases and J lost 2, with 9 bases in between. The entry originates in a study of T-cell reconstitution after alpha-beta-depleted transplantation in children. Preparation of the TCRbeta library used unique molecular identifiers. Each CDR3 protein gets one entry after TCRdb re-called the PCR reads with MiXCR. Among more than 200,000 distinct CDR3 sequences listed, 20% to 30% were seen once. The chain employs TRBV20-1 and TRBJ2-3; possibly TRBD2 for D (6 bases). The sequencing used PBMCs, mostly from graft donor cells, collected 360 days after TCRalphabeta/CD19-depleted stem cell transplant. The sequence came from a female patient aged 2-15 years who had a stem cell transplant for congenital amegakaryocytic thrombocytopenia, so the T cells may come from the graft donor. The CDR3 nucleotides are TGCAGTGCTAGAGAGGCGGGGATCACAGATACGCAGTATTTT. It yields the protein CSAREAGITDTQYF.